The T cell receptor beta chain described here comes from a study of Graves' ophthalmopathy and Graves' hyperthyroidism. Study conclusions and caveats: Built on 13 signatures, a model told ophthalmopathy apart from stable hyperthyroidism with 85% to 90% sensitivity and roughly 81% specificity. Appearing in blood as well were most expanded thyroid clonotypes above 0.001 frequency.

This CDR3 region has 16 residues. V gave up 4 bases and J gave up 6 bases; unmatched junction bases: 10. As for this clonotype: The antigen is not known.

Using RNA transcripts, the TCR beta CDR3 regions were amplified. Investigators did first-round RT-PCR with HTBI primers, then second-round multiplex PCR. TCRdb reprocessed the multiplex PCR reads via MiXCR and lists one record per CDR3 protein. The repertoire includes under 350,000 distinct CDR3 sequences, about a sixth of them detected once, and approximately 13% sits in the top ten. The material sequenced was peripheral blood. V and J are TRBV12-3 or TRBV12-4 and TRBJ2-7; 12 nucleotides agree with TRBD2. This TCR was sampled from an adult man with Graves' ophthalmopathy. This CDR3 is CASSSRGLAGYGEQYF. In DNA, the CDR3 is TGTGCCAGCAGTTCAAGAGGACTAGCGGGATATGGCGAGCAGTACTTC.